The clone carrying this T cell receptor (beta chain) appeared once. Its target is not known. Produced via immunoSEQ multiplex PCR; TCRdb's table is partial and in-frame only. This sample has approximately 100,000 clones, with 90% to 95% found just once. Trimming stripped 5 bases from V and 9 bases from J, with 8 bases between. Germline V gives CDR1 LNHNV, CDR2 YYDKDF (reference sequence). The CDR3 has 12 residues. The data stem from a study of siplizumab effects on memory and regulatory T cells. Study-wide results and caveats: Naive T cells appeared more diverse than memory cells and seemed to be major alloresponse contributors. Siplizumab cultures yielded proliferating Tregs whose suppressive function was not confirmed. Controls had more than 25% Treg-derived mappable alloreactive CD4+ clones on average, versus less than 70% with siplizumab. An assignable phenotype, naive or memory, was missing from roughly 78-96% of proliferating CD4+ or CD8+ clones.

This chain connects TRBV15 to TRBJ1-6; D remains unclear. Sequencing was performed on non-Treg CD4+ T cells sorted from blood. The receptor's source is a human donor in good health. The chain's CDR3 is CATSRRGSPLHF. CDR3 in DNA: TGTGCCACCAGCCGAAGAGGTTCACCCCTCCACTTT.